Sequencing of this T cell receptor beta chain was carried out in a study of tumor-infiltrating lymphocytes in oesophageal squamous cell carcinoma. This clonotype was recorded many times. MiXCR, applied by TCRdb to the PCR reads, yields one record per CDR3 protein. The repertoire consists of some 15,000 distinct CDR3 sequences, with less than 55% occurring once and the leading ten covering approximately 30%. This receptor was obtained from a female donor with esophageal squamous cell carcinoma. Sequencing used esophageal tumor tissue.

The CDR3 region has the DNA TGTGCCAGCAGTTTGGGCGGGGGCCCAGATACGCAGTATTTT. It codes for CASSLGGGPDTQYF. J is TRBJ2-3 and V is TRBV12-3 or TRBV12-4, with D possibly being TRBD2 (7 bases). With 3 bases removed from V and 4 bases from J, the gap between germline ends came to 11 bases. The CDR3 length is 14 residues.